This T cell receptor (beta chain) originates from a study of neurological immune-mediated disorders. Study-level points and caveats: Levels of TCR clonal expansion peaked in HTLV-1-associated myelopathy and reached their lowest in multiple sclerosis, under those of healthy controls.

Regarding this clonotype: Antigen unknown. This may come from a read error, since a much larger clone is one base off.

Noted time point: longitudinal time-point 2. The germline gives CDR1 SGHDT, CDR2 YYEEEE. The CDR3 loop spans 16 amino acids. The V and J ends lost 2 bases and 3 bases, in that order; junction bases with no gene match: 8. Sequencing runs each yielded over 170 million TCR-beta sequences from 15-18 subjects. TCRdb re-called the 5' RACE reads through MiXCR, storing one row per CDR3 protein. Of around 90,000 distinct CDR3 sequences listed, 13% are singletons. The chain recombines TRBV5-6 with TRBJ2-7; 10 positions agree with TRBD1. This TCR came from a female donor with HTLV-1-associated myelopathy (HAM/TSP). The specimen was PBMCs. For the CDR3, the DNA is TGTGCCAGCAGCTTCGGGTCCCGGACAGGGGGCTACGAGCAGTACTTC. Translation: CASSFGSRTGGYEQYF.